These T cell receptor beta chains were read from a single sample in a study of shared T cell receptors in the human thymus. Produced via immunoSEQ multiplex PCR; TCRdb's table is partial and in-frame only. The data contain hundreds of thousands of clones, about 89% of them singletons. These data are also associated with another study on human thymus T cells.

The sequencing sample was made of thymocytes. These receptors originate from a boy under three years old with a congenital heart defect. The CDR3 runs from the conserved cysteine through the conserved F or W. The D gene is left open where the match is weak. Clone sizes are given selectively: once, few, many, or a class where the clone is expanded.

>-|TRBV11-3|TRBJ2-1|-
CASSLRPNTGNEQFF
TGTGCCAGCAGCTTACGGCCAAATACGGGGAATGAGCAGTTCTTC
>-|TRBV4-2|TRBJ1-4|-
CASSQKRPGPGGEKLFF
TGTGCCAGCAGCCAAAAACGTCCGGGACCTGGGGGGGAAAAACTGTTTTTT
>-|TRBV14|TRBJ2-7|TRBD1
CASSRTGKEQYF
TGTGCCAGCAGCCGGACAGGGAAAGAGCAGTACTTC
>-|TRBV7-2|TRBJ2-1|TRBD2
CASSLLVLAGGREEQFF
TGTGCCAGCAGCTTACTGGTACTAGCGGGGGGGCGGGAGGAGCAGTTCTTC
>once|TRBV28|TRBJ1-5|-
CASRRGTLGNQPQHF
TGTGCCAGCAGACGAGGGACATTAGGCAATCAGCCCCAGCATTTT
>once|TRBV27|TRBJ1-1|-
CASSLSGGAKTEAFF
TGTGCCAGCAGTTTATCGGGGGGGGCGAAAACTGAAGCTTTCTTT
>-|TRBV4-3|TRBJ2-1|TRBD2
CASSPGGLAGEIEQFF
TGCGCCAGCAGCCCCGGGGGGCTAGCGGGAGAGATTGAGCAGTTCTTC
>-|TRBV28|TRBJ1-4|TRBD1
CASRRDREEGEKLFF
TGTGCCAGCAGGAGGGACAGGGAGGAGGGTGAAAAACTGTTTTTT
>-|TRBV6-6|TRBJ1-1|-
CASKHRADTEAFF
TGTGCCAGCAAGCACAGGGCTGACACTGAAGCTTTCTTT
>-|TRBV1|TRBJ2-1|-
CTSSHPPRAEDEQFF
TGCACCAGCAGCCACCCCCCCCGAGCGGAAGATGAGCAGTTCTTC
>-|TRBV20-1|TRBJ1-2|-
CSASFFGYTF
TGCAGTGCTAGCTTCTTTGGCTACACCTTC
>-|TRBV7-8|TRBJ2-5|-
CASSHPLGPEGRETQYF
TGTGCCAGCAGCCACCCCCTCGGCCCAGAAGGGAGAGAGACCCAGTACTTC
>once|TRBV9|TRBJ1-1|TRBD1
CASSAWTGASYTEAFF
TGTGCCAGCAGCGCCTGGACAGGGGCTTCTTACACTGAAGCTTTCTTT
>once|TRBV5-1|TRBJ2-7|-
CATPRRDEQYF
TGCGCCACCCCGAGGCGCGACGAGCAGTACTTC
>-|TRBV27|TRBJ1-5|TRBD1
CASSFGGGPQPQHF
TGTGCCAGCAGTTTTGGAGGGGGCCCTCAGCCCCAGCATTTT
>-|TRBV11-2|TRBJ2-7|TRBD2
CASSLDRGVGIYEQYF
TGTGCCAGCAGCTTAGATCGGGGGGTAGGGATCTACGAGCAGTACTTC
>-|TRBV4-3|TRBJ1-6|-
CASSQDAVGSYNSPLHF
TGCGCCAGCAGCCAAGACGCGGTGGGCTCCTATAATTCACCCCTCCACTTT
>-|TRBV6-6|TRBJ2-7|TRBD2
CASSLTVGGRPYEQYF
TGTGCCAGCAGCCTTACCGTCGGCGGGAGACCCTACGAGCAGTACTTC
>-|TRBV7-2|TRBJ2-7|-
CASSSGGDRVYF
TGTGCCAGCAGTTCCGGGGGAGACAGGGTTTACTTC
>-|TRBV5-1|TRBJ1-1|TRBD1
CASSFPLDRATEAFF
TGCGCCAGCAGCTTCCCTCTGGACAGGGCCACTGAAGCTTTCTTT
>-|TRBV6-4|TRBJ2-1|-
CASSDKGAGNYNEQFF
TGTGCCAGCAGTGATAAGGGGGCGGGAAACTACAATGAGCAGTTCTTC
>-|TRBV18|TRBJ2-7|-
CASSYSGYEQYF
TGTGCCAGCTCATACAGTGGGTACGAGCAGTACTTC
>-|TRBV27|TRBJ2-1|TRBD1
CASSVAGQGTRAYNEQFF
TGTGCCAGCAGCGTAGCGGGACAGGGGACTCGGGCCTACAATGAGCAGTTCTTC
>once|TRBV9|TRBJ2-1|TRBD2
CASSVVASGGIWEQFF
TGTGCCAGCAGCGTAGTGGCTAGCGGGGGAATTTGGGAGCAGTTCTTC
>-|TRBV5-1|TRBJ1-6|TRBD1
CASSLEQGGFSYNSPLHF
TGCGCCAGCAGCTTGGAACAGGGGGGATTCTCCTATAATTCACCCCTCCACTTT
>once|TRBV7-2|TRBJ2-7|-
CASSWAGLGSYEQYF
TGTGCCAGCAGCTGGGCGGGACTGGGATCCTACGAGCAGTACTTC
>-|TRBV6-5|TRBJ1-4|-
CASTLHTGKGEKLFF
TGTGCCAGCACCTTACACACAGGGAAGGGCGAAAAACTGTTTTTT
>-|TRBV28|TRBJ2-5|TRBD1
CASNRTGWDETQYF
TGTGCCAGCAACAGGACAGGTTGGGATGAGACCCAGTACTTC
>-|TRBV5-6|TRBJ2-7|TRBD1
CASSSQRRDRAYEQYF
TGTGCCAGCAGCTCACAGCGCCGGGACAGGGCCTACGAGCAGTACTTC
>-|TRBV27|TRBJ2-1|TRBD2
CASSLARLAGPEQFF
TGTGCCAGCAGTTTAGCGAGACTAGCGGGACCTGAGCAGTTCTTC
>-|TRBV7-6|TRBJ2-3|TRBD2
CASRRTSGDRTDTQYF
TGTGCCAGCAGGAGAACTAGCGGCGACCGCACAGATACGCAGTATTTT